This paragraph reports one TCR beta chain. Germline lookup yields CDR1 MNHEY and CDR2 SVGAGI. The CDR3 spans 13 residues. V lost 2 bases to trimming and J lost 8 bases, with 12 bases between them. The source of the sample is a study of T cell changes during pregnancy in multiple sclerosis. TCRdb's table, derived via immunoSEQ multiplex PCR, lists solely in-frame clones and lacks some. Of approximately 65,000 clones detected, about 90% appear once; the ten largest clones hold approximately 0.8%. The V and J genes are TRBV6-5 and TRBJ1-2; D gene ambiguous. The input for sequencing was CD4+ T cells from peripheral blood mononuclear cells, taken in the first trimester of pregnancy. This TCR was sampled from a female donor with multiple sclerosis, enrolled in a pregnancy study. CDR3 sequence reads: CASSYDSAGGYTF. The CDR3 DNA reads as TGTGCCAGCAGTTACGACTCCGCGGGAGGCTACACCTTC.